This TCR beta chain was captured in a study of vaccination and CD4 T cells after COVID-19 (dated 2022 in TCRdb). With respect to the entire study: Convalescent patients had a positive SARS-CoV-2 result on nasal swab PCR, and of these patients, several had mild disease and one had severe disease. The convalescent cohort included six males and four females, with two Hispanic individuals, seven Caucasians, two Asians and one multiracial person. Participants got two doses of the Pfizer-BioNTech BNT162b2 vaccine (n=8) or two doses of the Moderna mRNA-1273 vaccine (n=2). Post-COVID blood samples from convalescent patients were collected a median of roughly 100 days after diagnosis, with a range of roughly 35 to 180 days. Post-vaccine blood samples were taken a median of about 72 days after the second vaccine dose, with a range of about 13 to 241 days. For stimulating the cultures, overlapping spike peptide pools were used, derived from SARS-CoV-2 as well as from the common cold coronaviruses HCoV-NL63, HCoV-OC43 and HCoV-229E. In control cultures, a CEFX viral epitope pool was used as positive control, an HIV-1 Nef peptide pool was used as negative control, or no peptide was added. In roughly 10 COVID-19 convalescent patients and 4 infection-naive healthy vaccine recipients, the spike-specific CD4+ TCR repertoire before mRNA vaccination was compared with the repertoire after mRNA vaccination. Findings and caveats that apply to the study as a whole: Among convalescent patients, a median about 87% of the SARS-CoV-2-reactive clones seen after vaccination appeared only after vaccination, which suggests priming specific to the vaccine. The median count of SARS-CoV-2-reactive clonotypes went up from around 21 after infection to about 40 after vaccination, although the change was not significant. Of the vaccine-specific clones in convalescent patients, 304 of 307, or nearly all, reacted only to SARS-CoV-2 spike and did not cross-react with common cold coronaviruses. Relatively few convalescent patients were included in the study, and early timepoints after natural infection were not analyzed.

The treatment or condition label, as the study defines it: approximately nine-day PBMC culture with coronavirus spike peptide pools or control peptides (ViraFEST assay). The ViraFEST assay, used in the study, expanded antigen-specific T cells with peptide pools and then identified the expanded clonotypes through TCR sequencing. The convalescent patients' positive SARS-CoV-2 PCR tests were from March to December 2020, which was before the Alpha, Beta and Delta variants emerged in the United States. Around 2 million PBMCs per well were cultured in IMDM with approximately 4.9% human AB serum and about 9.7 IU/ml IL-2, plus 10 ug/ml peptide pools. Half of the culture medium was replaced with fresh IL-2-containing medium on days 3 and 7. After ten to eleven days of culture, CD4+ T cells were isolated by negative selection using the EasySep CD4+ T cell isolation kit. Ficoll-Paque Plus gradient centrifugation was used to isolate PBMCs from whole blood, and the isolated PBMCs were then either used fresh or cryopreserved at -140C. Triplicate wells were generally used for each culture condition.

Its CDR3 holds 15 amino acids, cysteine through phenylalanine. The DNA shown is the 45-base CDR3, in frame from base 1. From V the trimming removes 3 bases and from J it removes 5 bases, while the gene matches leave 9 bases of the junction unaccounted for. Sequences SGHAT (CDR1) and FQNNGV (CDR2) are obtained from the germline V gene. This clonotype was counted between two and nine times. The specificity of this receptor is unknown. Within one base of it there is no much larger clone, and no base qualities were kept. The library came from PCR. TCR sequencing of DNA from cultured CD4+ T cells used the Oncomine TCR Beta short-read assay at the Johns Hopkins FTIC core. Genomic DNA was extracted from the cultured CD4+ T cells with the QIAamp micro DNA kit. Oncomine TCR Beta libraries from cultured CD4+ T cells were pooled with unique dual indexes and sequenced on an Illumina iSeq 100. In the paper's pipeline: Non-productive sequences were removed, and CDR3s not starting with C, not ending with F or W, or shorter than 7 amino acids were discarded. The MANAFEST web application was used to identify antigen-specific clonotypes by comparing peptide-stimulated wells against reference wells and other culture wells. To be called positive, a clone needed an FDR below 0.05, an odds ratio above 5, and a productive frequency above 0.1% in at least two of three replicate wells. A clonotype counted as cross-reactive if it showed significant expansion both in the SARS-CoV-2 spike wells and in at least one common cold coronavirus spike condition. CDR3 homology was assessed with Levenshtein distances (stringdist) and unrooted phylogenetic trees (ape) in R version 3.6.1. The public reads were quality trimmed at Q25 with fastp and then assembled into clones with MiXCR by TCRdb, keeping productive beta chains. Identical CDR3 protein sequences are pooled into one entry, listed with their most common genes and DNA. The V and J calls were not made by the authors but by TCRdb's processing. This sample gives 15,000 to 20,000 distinct CDR3 sequences in total; 45% to 70% of them show up just once. The ten largest clones take up 9.4% of the sample.

The sequence links TRBV11-2 to TRBJ2-5; TRBD1 agrees with 7 junctional bases. Sequenced input: CD4+ T cells from blood, cultured in vitro. The receptor was derived from a human donor who had recovered from COVID-19. The DNA sequence reads TGTGCCAGCAGCTTTGGAGCAGGGGGACCGGAGACCCAGTACTTC. Translated, it gives CASSFGAGGPETQYF.